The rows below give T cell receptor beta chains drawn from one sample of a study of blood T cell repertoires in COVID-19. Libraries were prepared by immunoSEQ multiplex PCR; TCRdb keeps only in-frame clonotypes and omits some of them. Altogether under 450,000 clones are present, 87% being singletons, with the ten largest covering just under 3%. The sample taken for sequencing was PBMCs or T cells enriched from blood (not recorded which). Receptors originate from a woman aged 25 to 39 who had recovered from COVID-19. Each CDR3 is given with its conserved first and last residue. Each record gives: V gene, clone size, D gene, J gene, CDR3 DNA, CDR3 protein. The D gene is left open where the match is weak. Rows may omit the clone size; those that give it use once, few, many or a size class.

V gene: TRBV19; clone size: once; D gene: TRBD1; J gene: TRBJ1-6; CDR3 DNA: TGTGCCGGGGGGACAGCGAATTCACCCCTCCACTTT; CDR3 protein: CAGGTANSPLHF
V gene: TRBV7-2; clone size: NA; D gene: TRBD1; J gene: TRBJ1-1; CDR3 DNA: TGTGCCAGCAGCGTTGGACAGGGTAACACTGAAGCTTTCTTT; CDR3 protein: CASSVGQGNTEAFF
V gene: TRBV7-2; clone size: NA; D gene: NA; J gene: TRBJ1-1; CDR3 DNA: TGTGCCAGCAGCTTAACTCGTTTACTTGAAGCTTTCTTT; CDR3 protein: CASSLTRLLEAFF
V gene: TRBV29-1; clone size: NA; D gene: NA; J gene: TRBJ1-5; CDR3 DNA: TGCAGCGTACACGGGCCCCTCGGGGGGTTT; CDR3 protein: CSVHGPLGGF
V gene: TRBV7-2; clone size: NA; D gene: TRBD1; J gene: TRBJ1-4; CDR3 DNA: TGTGCCAGCAGCCCGGGACAGGGGTATGAAAAACTGTTTTTT; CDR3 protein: CASSPGQGYEKLFF
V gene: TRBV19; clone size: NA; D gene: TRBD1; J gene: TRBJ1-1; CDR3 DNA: TGTGCCAGTAGTGGAGGACAGGGAGGTGTGGCAGCTTTCTTT; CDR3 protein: CASSGGQGGVAAFF
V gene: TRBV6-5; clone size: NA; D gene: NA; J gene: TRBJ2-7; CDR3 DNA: TGTGCCAGCAGTTACGGGGGCCCACCTTCCTACGAGCAGTACTTC; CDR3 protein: CASSYGGPPSYEQYF
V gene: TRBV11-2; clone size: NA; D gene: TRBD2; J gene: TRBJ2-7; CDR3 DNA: TGTGCCAGCAGCTTGTCGGCTAGCGGTTCCTACGAGCAGTACTTC; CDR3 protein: CASSLSASGSYEQYF
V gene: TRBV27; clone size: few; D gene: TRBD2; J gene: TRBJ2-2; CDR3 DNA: TGTGCCAGCAGTGCCACCGGACTAGCTATGGTTAACACCGGGGAGCTGTTTTTT; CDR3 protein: CASSATGLAMVNTGELFF
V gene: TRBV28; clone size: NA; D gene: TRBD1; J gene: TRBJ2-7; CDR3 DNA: TGTGCCAGCATTTCTGGACAGGGGGCCTACTCCTACGAGCAGTACTTC; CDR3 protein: CASISGQGAYSYEQYF
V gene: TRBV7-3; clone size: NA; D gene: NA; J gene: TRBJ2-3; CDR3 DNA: TGTGCCAGCAGCTCCGCCGCCCGATTCGGTACGCAGTATTTT; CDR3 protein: CASSSAARFGTQYF
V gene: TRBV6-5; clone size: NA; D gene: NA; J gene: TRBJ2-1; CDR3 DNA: TGTGCCAGCAGTTACGAACGAGCAAGCTCCTACAATGAGCAGTTCTTC; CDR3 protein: CASSYERASSYNEQFF
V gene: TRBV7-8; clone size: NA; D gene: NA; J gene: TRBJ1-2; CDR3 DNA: TGTGCCAGCAGCTACAGGACAGACTATGGCTACACCTTC; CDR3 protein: CASSYRTDYGYTF
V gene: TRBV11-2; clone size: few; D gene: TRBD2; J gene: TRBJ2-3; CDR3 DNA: TGTGCCAGCCGCCTCGGGCGCGGGGGGGGCACAGATACGCAGTATTTT; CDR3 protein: CASRLGRGGGTDTQYF
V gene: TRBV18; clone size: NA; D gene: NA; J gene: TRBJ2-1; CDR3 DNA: TGTGCCAGCGCGACGGGCCGGGAGAGATACAATGAGCAGTTCTTC; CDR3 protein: CASATGRERYNEQFF